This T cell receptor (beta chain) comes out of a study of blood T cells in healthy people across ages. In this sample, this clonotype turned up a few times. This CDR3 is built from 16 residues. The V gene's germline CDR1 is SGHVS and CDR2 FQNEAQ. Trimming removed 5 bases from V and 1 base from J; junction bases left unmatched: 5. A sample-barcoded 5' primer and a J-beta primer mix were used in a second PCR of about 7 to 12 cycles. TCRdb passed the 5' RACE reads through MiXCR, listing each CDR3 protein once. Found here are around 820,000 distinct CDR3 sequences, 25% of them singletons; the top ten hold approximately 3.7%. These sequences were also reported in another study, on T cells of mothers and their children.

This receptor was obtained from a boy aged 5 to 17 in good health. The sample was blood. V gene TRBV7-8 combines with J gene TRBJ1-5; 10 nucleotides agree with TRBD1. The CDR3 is CASSAGTGDSNQPQHF. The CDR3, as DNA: TGTGCCAGCAGCGCCGGGACAGGGGACAGCAATCAGCCCCAGCATTTT.